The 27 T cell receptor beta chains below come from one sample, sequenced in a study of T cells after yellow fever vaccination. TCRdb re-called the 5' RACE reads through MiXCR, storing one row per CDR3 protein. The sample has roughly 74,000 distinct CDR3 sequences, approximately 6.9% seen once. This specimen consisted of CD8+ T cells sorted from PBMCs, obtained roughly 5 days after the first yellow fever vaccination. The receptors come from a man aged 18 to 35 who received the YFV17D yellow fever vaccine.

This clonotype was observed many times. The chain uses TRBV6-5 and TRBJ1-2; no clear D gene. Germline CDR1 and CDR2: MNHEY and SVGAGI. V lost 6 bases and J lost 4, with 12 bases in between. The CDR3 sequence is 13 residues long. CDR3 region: CASSPRRSYGYTF. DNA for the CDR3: TGTGCCAGCAGCCCCAGACGCAGCTATGGCTACACCTTC.

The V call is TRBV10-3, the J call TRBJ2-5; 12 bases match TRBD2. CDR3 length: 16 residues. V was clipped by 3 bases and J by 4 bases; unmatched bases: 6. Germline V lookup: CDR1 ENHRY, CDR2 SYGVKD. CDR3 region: CAISESSGGDLETQYF. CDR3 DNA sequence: TGTGCCATCAGTGAATCTAGCGGGGGGGACCTAGAGACCCAGTACTTC.

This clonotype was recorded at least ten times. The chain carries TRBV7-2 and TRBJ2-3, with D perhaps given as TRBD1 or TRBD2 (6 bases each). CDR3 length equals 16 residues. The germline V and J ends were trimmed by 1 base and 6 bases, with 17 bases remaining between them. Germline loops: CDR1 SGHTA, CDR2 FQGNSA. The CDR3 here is CASSLVRALGGDTQYF. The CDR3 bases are TGTGCCAGCAGCTTAGTAAGGGCGCTAGGGGGGGATACGCAGTATTTT.

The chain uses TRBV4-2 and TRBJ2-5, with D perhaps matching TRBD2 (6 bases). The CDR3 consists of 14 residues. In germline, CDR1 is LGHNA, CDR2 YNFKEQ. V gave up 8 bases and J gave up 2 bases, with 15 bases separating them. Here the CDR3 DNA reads TGTGCCAGCCATGGGGAGGCTGGACAAGAGACCCAGTACTTC. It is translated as CASHGEAGQETQYF.

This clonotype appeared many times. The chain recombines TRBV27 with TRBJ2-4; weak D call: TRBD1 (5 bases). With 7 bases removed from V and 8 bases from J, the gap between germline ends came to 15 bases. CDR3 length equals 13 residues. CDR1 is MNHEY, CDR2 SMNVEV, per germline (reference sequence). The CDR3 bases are TGTGCCAGCATGGCCAGGGCAGGAGACATTCAGTACTTC. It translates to CASMARAGDIQYF.

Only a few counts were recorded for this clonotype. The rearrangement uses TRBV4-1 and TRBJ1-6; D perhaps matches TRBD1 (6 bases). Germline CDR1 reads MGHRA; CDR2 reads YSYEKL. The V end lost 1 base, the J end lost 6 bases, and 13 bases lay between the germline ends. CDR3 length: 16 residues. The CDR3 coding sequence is TGCGCCAGCAGCCAAGTCCCGGGGGCAGGTAATTCACCCCTCCACTTT. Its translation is CASSQVPGAGNSPLHF.

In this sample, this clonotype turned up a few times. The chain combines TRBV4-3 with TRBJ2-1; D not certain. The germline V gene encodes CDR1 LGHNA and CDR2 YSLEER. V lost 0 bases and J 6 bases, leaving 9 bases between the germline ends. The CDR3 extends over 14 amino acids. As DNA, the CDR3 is TGCGCCAGCAGCCAAGAGCGGACGGGCAATGAGCAGTTCTTC. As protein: CASSQERTGNEQFF.

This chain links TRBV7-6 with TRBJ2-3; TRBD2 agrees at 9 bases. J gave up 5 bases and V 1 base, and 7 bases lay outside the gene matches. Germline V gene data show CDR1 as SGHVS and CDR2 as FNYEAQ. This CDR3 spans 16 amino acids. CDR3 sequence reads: CASSLERGAGEDTQYF. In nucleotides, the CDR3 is TGTGCCAGCAGCTTAGAGCGGGGGGCCGGGGAAGATACGCAGTATTTT. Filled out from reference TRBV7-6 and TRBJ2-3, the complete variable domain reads GAGVSQSPRYKVTKRGQDVALRCDPISGHVSLYWYRQALGQGPEFLTYFNYEAQQDKSGLPNDRFSAERPEGSISTLTIQRTEQRDSAMYRCASSLERGAGEDTQYFGPGTRLTVL.

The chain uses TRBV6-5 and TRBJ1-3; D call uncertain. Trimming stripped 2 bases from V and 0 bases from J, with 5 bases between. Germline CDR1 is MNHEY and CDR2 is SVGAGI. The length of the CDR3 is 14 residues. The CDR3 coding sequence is TGTGCCAGCAGTTACGAGAGCTCTGGAAACACCATATATTTT. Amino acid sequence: CASSYESSGNTIYF.

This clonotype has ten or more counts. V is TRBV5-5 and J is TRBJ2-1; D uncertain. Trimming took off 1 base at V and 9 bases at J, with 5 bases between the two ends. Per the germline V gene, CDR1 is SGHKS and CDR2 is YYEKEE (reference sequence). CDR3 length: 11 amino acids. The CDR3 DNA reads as TGTGCCAGCAGCTTGATTGGTGAGCAGTTCTTC. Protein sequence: CASSLIGEQFF.

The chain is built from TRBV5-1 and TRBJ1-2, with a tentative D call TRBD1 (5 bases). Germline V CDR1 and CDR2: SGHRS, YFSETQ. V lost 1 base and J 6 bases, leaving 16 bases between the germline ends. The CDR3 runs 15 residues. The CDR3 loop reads CASSLRGRERDGYTF. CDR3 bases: TGCGCCAGCAGCTTGAGAGGCAGGGAAAGGGATGGCTACACCTTC.

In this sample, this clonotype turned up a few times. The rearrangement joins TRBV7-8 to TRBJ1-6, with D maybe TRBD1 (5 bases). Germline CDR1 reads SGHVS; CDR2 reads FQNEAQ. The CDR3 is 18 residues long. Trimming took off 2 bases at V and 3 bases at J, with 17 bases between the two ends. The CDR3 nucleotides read TGTGCCAGCAGCTTACCCCCAGACAGAACCTTCTATAATTCACCCCTCCACTTT. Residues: CASSLPPDRTFYNSPLHF.

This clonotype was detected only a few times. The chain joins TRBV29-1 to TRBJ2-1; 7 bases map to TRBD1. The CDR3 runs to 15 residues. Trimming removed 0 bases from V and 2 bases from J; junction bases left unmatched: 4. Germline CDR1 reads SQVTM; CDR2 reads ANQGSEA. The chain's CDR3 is CSVEETGTAYNEQFF. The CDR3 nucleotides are TGCAGCGTTGAAGAAACCGGGACAGCCTACAATGAGCAGTTCTTC.

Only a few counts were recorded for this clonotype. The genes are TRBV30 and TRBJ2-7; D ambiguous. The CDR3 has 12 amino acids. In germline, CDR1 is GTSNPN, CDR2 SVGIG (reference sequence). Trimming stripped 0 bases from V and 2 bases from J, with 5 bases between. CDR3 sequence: CAWSVLPYEQYF. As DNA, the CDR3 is TGTGCCTGGAGTGTACTTCCCTACGAGCAGTACTTC.

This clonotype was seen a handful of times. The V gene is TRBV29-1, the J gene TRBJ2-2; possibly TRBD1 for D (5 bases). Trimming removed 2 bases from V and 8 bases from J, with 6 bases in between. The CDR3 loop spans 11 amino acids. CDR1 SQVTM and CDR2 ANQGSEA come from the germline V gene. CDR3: CSVERGGELFF. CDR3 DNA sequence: TGCAGCGTTGAAAGGGGAGGGGAGCTGTTTTTT.

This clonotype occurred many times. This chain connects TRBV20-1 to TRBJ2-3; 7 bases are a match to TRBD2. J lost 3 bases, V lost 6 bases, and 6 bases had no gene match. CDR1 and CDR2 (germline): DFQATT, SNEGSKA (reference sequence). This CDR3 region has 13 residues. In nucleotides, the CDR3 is TGCAGTGCCGAGCGGGGAGCTACAGATACGCAGTATTTT. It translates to CSAERGATDTQYF.

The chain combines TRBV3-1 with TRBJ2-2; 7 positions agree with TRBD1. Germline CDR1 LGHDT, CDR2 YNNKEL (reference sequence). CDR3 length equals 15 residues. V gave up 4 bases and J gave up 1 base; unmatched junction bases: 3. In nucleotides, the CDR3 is TGTGCCAGCAGCCTAGACAGGGTGAACACCGGGGAGCTGTTTTTT. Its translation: CASSLDRVNTGELFF.

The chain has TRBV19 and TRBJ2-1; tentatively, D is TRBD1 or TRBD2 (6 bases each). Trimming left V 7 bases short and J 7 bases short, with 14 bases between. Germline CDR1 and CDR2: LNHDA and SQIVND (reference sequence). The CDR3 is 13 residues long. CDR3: CASTSTGRNEQFF. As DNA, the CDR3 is TGTGCCAGTACCTCCACAGGGAGGAATGAGCAGTTCTTC.

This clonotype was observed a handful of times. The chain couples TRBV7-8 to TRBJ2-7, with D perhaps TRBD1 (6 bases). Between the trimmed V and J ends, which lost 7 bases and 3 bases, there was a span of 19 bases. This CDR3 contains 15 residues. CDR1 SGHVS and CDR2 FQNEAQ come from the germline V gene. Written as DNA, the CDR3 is TGTGCCAGCACCCTTAGTACAGGGCCTAGCTACGAGCAGTACTTC. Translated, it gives CASTLSTGPSYEQYF.

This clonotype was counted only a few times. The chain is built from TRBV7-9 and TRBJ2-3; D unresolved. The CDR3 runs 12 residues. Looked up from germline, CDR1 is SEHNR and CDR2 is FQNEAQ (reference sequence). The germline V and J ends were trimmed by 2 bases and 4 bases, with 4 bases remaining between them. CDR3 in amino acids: CASSLRADTQYF. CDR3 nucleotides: TGTGCCAGCAGCTTAAGGGCAGATACGCAGTATTTT.

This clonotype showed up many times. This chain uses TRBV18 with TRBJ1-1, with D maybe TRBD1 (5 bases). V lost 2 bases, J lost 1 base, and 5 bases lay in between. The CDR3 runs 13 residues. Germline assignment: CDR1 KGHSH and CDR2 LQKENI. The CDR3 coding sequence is TGTGCCAGCTCACCAGGGGGGAACACTGAAGCTTTCTTT. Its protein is CASSPGGNTEAFF.

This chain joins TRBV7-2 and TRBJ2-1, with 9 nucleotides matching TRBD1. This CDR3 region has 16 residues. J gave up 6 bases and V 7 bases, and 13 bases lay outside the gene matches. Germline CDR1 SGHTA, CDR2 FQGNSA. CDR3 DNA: TGTGCCAGCACTCAAGGGGACAGGGCTTTCGCCAATGAGCAGTTCTTC. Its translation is CASTQGDRAFANEQFF.

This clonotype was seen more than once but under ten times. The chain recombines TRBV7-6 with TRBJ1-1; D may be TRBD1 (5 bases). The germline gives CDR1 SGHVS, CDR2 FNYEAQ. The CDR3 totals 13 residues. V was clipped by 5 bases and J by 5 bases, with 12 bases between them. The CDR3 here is CASSPGGGTEAFF. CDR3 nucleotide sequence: TGTGCCAGCAGCCCAGGCGGGGGGACTGAAGCTTTCTTT.

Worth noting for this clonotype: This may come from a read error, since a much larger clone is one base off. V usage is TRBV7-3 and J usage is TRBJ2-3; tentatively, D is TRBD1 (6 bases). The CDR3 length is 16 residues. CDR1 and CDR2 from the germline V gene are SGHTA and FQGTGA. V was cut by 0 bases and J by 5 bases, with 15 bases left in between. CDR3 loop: CASSLTPKKDRDTQYF. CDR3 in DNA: TGTGCCAGCAGCTTAACGCCGAAGAAGGACAGAGATACGCAGTATTTT. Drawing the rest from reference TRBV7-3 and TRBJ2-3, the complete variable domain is GAGVSQTPSNKVTEKGKYVELRCDPISGHTALYWYRQSLGQGPEFLIYFQGTGAADDSGLPNDRFFAVRPEGSVSTLKIQRTERGDSAVYLCASSLTPKKDRDTQYFGPGTRLTVL.

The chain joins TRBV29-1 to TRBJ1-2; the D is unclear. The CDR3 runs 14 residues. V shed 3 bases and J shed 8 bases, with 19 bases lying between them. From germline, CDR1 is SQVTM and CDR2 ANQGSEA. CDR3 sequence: CSVDFVGVTRGYTF. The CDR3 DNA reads TGCAGCGTTGATTTCGTCGGGGTAACGCGCGGCTACACCTTC. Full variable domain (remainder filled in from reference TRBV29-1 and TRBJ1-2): SAVISQKPSRDICQRGTSLTIQCQVDSQVTMMFWYRQQPGQSLTLIATANQGSEATYESGFVIDKFPISRPNLTFSTLTVSNMSPEDSSIYLCSVDFVGVTRGYTFGSGTRLTVV.

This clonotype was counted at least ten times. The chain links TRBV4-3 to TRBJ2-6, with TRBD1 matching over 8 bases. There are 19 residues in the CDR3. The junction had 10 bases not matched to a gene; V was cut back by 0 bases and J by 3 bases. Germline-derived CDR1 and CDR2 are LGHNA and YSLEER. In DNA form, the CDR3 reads TGCGCCAGCAGCCAAGACAGGGACAGGTTAACTCTTGGGGCCAACGTCCTGACTTTC. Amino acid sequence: CASSQDRDRLTLGANVLTF.

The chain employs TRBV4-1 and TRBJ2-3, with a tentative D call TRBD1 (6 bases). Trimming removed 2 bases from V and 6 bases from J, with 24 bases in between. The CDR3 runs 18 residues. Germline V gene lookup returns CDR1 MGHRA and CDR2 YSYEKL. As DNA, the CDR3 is TGCGCCAGCAGCCAACCTGTTGGACCCGGACAGAACGTGGATACGCAGTATTTT. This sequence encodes CASSQPVGPGQNVDTQYF.